The T cell receptor (beta chain) described here comes from a study of shared clonotypes between healthy human individuals. Broader study findings: The four-donor shared clonotypes exceeded non-shared clonotypes in generation probability, with non-shared ones scoring lower.

Points on this clone: Its matching antigen is unknown.

The donors, all of them Caucasian adults, lived in Nashville, Tennessee. Splitting the CD4+ cells yielded a CD45RA+ naive subset and a CD45RA-negative memory subset. In the study's own analysis: Junction-only sequences without quality scores were provided by ImmunoSEQ, so filtering was different. Profiled with immunoSEQ multiplex PCR; TCRdb holds only in-frame clones, not every one. That table gives V, J and clone size, and the DNA gave D and trimming. Found here are about 2.3 million clones, roughly 93% of them singletons; the top ten hold about 0.39%. Trimming cost V 0 bases and J 4 bases, with 14 bases left between them. CDR3 size: 16 residues.

Specimen: naive CD4+ T cells from PBMCs. Subset described: CD45RA+ positively selected. This chain joins TRBV5-3 and TRBJ1-3; the D is unclear. TRBV5-3 is reported as an ORF; its role is uncertain. The source of this sequence is a man younger than 30 in good health. Some clones in this sample may be carry-over from other donors' samples. The chain's CDR3 is CARSLGVRRCGNTIYF. CDR3 nucleotides: TGTGCCAGAAGCTTGGGAGTCAGAAGGTGCGGAAACACCATATATTTT.